The entry below gives a single TCR beta chain sequence along with its context. The CDR3 contains 15 residues. The germline V and J ends were trimmed by 0 bases and 2 bases, with 9 bases remaining between them. Germline V gene sequence: CDR1 WSHSY, CDR2 SAAADI. Controls matched for age and sex were healthy donors. TEMRA cells were enriched by FACS, and CD4+ and CD8+ T cells were negatively isolated. Random hexamers were used to reverse transcribe about 0.5 to 1 ug of RNA. Multiplex immunoSEQ PCR targeted 54 Vbeta and 13 Jbeta TCR beta segments. TCRdb ran MiXCR on the immunoSEQ multiplex PCR reads and lists one entry per CDR3 protein. The sample holds 100,000 or so distinct CDR3 sequences, 92% seen once. This sample is drawn from a study of CD8 T cells in Susac syndrome.

V gene TRBV10-2 combines with J gene TRBJ2-3; TRBD1 might be the D (6 bases). The sequenced material came from CD4+ T cells from PBMCs. The sequence derives from a human donor in good health. This CDR3 is CASSESGGFTDTQYF. In DNA form, the CDR3 reads TGCGCCAGCAGTGAGTCAGGGGGTTTCACAGATACGCAGTATTTT.